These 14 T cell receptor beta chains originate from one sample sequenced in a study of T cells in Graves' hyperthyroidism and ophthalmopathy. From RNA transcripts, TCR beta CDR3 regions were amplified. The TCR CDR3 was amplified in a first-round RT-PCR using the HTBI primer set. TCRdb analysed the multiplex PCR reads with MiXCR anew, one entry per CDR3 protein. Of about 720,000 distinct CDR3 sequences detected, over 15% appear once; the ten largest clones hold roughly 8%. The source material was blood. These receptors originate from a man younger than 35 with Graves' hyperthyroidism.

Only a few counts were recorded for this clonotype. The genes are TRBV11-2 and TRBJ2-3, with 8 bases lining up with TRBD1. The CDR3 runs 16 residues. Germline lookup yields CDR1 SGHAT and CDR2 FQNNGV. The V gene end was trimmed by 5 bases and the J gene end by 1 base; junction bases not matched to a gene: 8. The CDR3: CASSLNGQGRTDTQYF. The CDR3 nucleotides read TGTGCCAGCAGCCTCAACGGACAGGGACGCACAGATACGCAGTATTTT.

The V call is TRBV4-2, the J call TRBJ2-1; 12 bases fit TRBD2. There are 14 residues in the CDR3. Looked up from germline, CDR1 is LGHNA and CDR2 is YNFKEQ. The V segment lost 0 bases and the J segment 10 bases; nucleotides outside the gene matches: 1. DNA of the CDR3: TGTGCCAGCAGCCAAGAACTAGCGGGAGGCGAGCAGTTCTTC. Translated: CASSQELAGGEQFF.

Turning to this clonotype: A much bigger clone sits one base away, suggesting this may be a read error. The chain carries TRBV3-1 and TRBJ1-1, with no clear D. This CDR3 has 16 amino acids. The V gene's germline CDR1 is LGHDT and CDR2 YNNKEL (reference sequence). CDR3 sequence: CASGQVGSARNTEAFF. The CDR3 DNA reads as TGTGCCAGCGGCCAAGTTGGCAGCGCGCGGAACACTGAAGCTTTCTTT.

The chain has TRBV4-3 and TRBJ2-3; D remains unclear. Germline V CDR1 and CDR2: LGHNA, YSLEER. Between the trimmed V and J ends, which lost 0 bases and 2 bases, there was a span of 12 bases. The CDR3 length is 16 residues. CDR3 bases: TGCGCCAGCAGCCAAGATGAGAGGCTGGTCACAGATACGCAGTATTTT. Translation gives CASSQDERLVTDTQYF.

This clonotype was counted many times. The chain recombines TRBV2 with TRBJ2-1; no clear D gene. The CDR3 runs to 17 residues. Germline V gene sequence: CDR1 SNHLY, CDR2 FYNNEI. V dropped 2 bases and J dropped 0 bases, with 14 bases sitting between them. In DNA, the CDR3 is TGTGCCAGCAGTGAAAGGGTCGGGCGACCCTCCTACAATGAGCAGTTCTTC. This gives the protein CASSERVGRPSYNEQFF. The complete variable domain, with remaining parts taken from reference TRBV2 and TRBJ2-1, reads EPEVTQTPSHQVTQMGQEVILRCVPISNHLYFYWYRQILGQKVEFLVSFYNNEISEKSEIFDDQFSVERPDGSNFTLKIRSTKLEDSAMYFCASSERVGRPSYNEQFFGPGTRLTVL.

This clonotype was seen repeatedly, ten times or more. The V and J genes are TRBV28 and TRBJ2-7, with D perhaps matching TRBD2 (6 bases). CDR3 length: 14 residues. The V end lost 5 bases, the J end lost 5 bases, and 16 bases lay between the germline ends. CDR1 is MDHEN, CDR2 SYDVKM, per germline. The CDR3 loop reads CASSPPWGEDEQYF. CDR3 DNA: TGTGCCAGCAGTCCTCCGTGGGGGGAAGACGAGCAGTACTTC.

CDR3: CASSPTLGGRANEQFF. For the CDR3, the DNA is TGTGCCAGCAGCCCCACTCTTGGCGGGAGGGCCAATGAGCAGTTCTTC. This sequence joins TRBV5-4 and TRBJ2-1; TRBD2 matches at 9 bases. Unmatched junction bases numbered 11, after V lost 4 bases and J lost 6 bases. CDR1 and CDR2 (germline): SGHNT, YYREEE (reference sequence). The length of the CDR3 is 16 residues.

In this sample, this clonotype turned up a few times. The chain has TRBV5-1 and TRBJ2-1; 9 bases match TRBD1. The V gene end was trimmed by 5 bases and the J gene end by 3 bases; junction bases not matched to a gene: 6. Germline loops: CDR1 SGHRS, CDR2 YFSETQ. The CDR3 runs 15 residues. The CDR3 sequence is CASSTGTGFYNEQFF. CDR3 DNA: TGCGCCAGCAGTACCGGGACAGGGTTCTACAATGAGCAGTTCTTC.

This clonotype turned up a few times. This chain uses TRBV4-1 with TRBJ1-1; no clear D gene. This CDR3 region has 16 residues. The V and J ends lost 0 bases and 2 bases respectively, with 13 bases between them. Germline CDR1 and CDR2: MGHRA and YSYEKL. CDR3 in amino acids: CASSQDFSYRNTEAFF. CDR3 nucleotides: TGCGCCAGCAGCCAAGATTTTTCATACAGAAACACTGAAGCTTTCTTT.

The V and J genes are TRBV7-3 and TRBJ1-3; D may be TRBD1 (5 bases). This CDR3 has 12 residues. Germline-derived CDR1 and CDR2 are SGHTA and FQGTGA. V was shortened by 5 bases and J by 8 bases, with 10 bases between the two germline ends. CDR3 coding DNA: TGTGCCAGCAGCCCTGAAGGGGACACCATATATTTT. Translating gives CASSPEGDTIYF.

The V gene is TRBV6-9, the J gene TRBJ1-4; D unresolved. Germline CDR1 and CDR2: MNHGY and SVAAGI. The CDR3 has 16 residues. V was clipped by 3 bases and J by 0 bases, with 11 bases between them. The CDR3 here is CASSYPLGATNEKLFF. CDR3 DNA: TGTGCCAGCAGTTACCCCCTAGGTGCAACTAATGAAAAACTGTTTTTT.

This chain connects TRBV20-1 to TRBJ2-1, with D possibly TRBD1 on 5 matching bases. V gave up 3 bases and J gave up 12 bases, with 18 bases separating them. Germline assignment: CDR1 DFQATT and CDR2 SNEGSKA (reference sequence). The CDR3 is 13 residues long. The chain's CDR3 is CSASNTEGARQFF. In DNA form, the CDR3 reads TGCAGTGCTAGTAACACCGAAGGGGCTAGGCAGTTCTTC.

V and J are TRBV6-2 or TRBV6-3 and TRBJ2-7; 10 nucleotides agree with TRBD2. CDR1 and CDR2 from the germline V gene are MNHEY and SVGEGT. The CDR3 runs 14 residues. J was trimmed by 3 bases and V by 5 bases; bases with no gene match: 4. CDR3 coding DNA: TGTGCCAGCAGTAGGACTAGCGGCTTCTACGAGCAGTACTTC. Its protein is CASSRTSGFYEQYF.

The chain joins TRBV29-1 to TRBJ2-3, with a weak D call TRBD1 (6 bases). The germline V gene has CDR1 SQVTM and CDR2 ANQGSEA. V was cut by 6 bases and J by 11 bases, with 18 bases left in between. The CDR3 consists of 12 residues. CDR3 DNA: TGCAGCGTCTCCCAACAGGGCGTTCGGCAGTATTTT. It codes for CSVSQQGVRQYF.